This T cell receptor (beta chain) stems from a study of T cell changes during pregnancy in multiple sclerosis. Produced via immunoSEQ multiplex PCR; TCRdb's table is partial and in-frame only. This sample yields tens of thousands of clones, of which around 94% are seen a single time; roughly 0.71% belongs to the top ten. Germline V lookup: CDR1 LGHNT, CDR2 FRNRAP. The J segment lost 6 bases and the V segment lost 2 bases, leaving 4 bases of the junction unmatched. The CDR3 totals 14 residues. The gene calls are TRBV12-5 and TRBJ2-1; 7 positions match TRBD1. Source: CD4+ T cells from peripheral blood mononuclear cells, taken in the third trimester of pregnancy. The TCR sequence derives from a female donor with multiple sclerosis, enrolled in a pregnancy study. In DNA form, the CDR3 reads TGTGCTAGTGGTTTGAAGGGGGCTACCAATGAGCAGTTCTTC. Residues: CASGLKGATNEQFF.